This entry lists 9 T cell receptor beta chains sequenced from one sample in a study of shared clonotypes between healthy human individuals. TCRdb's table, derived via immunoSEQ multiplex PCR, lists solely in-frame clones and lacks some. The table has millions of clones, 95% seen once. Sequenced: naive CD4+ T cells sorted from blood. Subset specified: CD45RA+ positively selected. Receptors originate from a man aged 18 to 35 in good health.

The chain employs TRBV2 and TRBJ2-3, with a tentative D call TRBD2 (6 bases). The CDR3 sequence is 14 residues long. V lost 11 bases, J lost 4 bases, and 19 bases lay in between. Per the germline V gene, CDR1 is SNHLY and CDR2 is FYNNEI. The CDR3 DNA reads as TGTGCCGCCCAACCACGGGGGATCCCAGATACGCAGTATTTT. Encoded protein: CAAQPRGIPDTQYF.

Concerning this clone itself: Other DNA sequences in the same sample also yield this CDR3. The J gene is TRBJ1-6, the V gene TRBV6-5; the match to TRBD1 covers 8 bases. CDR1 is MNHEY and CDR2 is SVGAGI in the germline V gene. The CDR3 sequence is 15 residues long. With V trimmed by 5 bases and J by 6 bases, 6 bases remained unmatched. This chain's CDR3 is CASSPGTGGNSPLHF. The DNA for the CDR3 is TGTGCCAGCAGTCCCGGGACAGGAGGTAATTCACCCCTCCACTTT.

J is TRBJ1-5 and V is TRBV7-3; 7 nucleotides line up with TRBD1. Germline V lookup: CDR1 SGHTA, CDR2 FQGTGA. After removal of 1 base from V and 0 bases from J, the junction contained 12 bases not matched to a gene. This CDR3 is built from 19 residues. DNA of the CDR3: TGTGCCAGCAGCTTAAGAACAGGGGATGGTCGTGCTAGCAATCAGCCCCAGCATTTT. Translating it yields CASSLRTGDGRASNQPQHF.

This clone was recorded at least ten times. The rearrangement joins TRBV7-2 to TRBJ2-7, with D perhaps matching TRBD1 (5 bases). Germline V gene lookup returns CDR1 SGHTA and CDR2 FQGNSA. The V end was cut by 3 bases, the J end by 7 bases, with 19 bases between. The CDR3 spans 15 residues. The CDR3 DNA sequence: TGTGCCAGCAGCTTTTTCCCGGTAAGGGGCGTGGAGCAGTACTTC. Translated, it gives CASSFFPVRGVEQYF.

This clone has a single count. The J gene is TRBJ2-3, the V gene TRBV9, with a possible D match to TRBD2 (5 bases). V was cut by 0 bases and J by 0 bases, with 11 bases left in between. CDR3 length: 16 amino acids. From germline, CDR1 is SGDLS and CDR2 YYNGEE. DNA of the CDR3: TGTGCCAGCAGCGTAGAGGGTAGCGCTAGCACAGATACGCAGTATTTT. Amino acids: CASSVEGSASTDTQYF.

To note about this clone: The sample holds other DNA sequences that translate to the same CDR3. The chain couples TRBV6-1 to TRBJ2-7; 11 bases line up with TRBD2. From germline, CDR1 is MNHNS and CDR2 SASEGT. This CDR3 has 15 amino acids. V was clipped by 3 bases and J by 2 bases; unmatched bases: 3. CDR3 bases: TGTGCCAGCAGTGACCCTAGCGGGGGGACCTACGAGCAGTACTTC. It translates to CASSDPSGGTYEQYF.

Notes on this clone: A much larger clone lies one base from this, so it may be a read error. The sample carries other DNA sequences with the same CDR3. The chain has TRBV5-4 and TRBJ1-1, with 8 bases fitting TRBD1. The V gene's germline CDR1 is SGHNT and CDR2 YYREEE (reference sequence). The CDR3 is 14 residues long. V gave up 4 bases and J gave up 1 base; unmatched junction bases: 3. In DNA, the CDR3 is TGTGCCAGCAGCCCCGGGACAGGGAACACTGAAGCTTTCTTT. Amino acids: CASSPGTGNTEAFF.

The CDR3 DNA is TGCGCCAGCAGCGGAGGGCAGCTGTACACTGAAGCTTTCTTT. This encodes CASSGGQLYTEAFF. The V gene is TRBV5-1, the J gene TRBJ1-1; D is uncertain. The CDR3 has 14 residues. From germline, CDR1 is SGHRS and CDR2 YFSETQ. The V and J ends lost 4 bases and 3 bases respectively, with 13 bases between them.

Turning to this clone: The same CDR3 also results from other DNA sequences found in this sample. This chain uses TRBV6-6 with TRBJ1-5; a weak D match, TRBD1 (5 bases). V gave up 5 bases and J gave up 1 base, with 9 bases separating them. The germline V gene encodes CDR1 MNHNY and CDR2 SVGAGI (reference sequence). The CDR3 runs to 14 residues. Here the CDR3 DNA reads TGTGCCAGCAGTAGGGACGGGAGCAATCAGCCCCAGCATTTT. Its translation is CASSRDGSNQPQHF.